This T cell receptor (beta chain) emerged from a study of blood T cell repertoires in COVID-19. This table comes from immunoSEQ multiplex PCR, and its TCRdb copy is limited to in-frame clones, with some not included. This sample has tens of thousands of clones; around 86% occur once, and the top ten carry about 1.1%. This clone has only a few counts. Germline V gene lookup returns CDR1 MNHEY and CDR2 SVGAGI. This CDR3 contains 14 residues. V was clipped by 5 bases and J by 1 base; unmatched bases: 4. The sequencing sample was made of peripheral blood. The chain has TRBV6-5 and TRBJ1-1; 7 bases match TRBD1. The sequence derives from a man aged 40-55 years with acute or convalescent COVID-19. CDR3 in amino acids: CASSQQGTNTEAFF. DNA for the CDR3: TGTGCCAGCAGTCAACAGGGGACGAACACTGAAGCTTTCTTT.